The 9 T cell receptor beta chains presented below share a single source sample, sequenced in a study of blood T cell repertoires in COVID-19. Produced via immunoSEQ multiplex PCR; TCRdb's table is partial and in-frame only. Among about 270,000 clones listed, 86% were seen once. Sequencing input: PBMCs or T cells enriched from blood (not recorded which). These receptors were taken from a woman between 18 and 29 years old who had recovered from COVID-19.

The chain couples TRBV28 to TRBJ2-7; TRBD2 matches 7 bases. The CDR3 is 15 amino acids. J lost 0 bases, V lost 5 bases, and 7 bases had no gene match. The germline V gene has CDR1 MDHEN and CDR2 SYDVKM. The CDR3 loop is CASSIQRGISYEQYF. Written as DNA, the CDR3 is TGTGCCAGCAGTATACAGCGGGGAATCTCCTACGAGCAGTACTTC.

The J gene is TRBJ1-2, the V gene TRBV12-3 or TRBV12-4; possibly TRBD1 for D (6 bases). V was pared by 6 bases and J by 4 bases, with 9 bases between. The CDR3 consists of 12 residues. The chain's CDR3 is CASSPTGYGYTF. The CDR3 DNA is TGTGCCAGCAGCCCGACAGGCTATGGCTACACCTTC.

J is TRBJ1-1 and V is TRBV7-3, with D perhaps matching TRBD1 (6 bases). The CDR3 runs to 13 residues. The ends were cut back, 5 bases at V and 8 bases at J, with 15 bases in the middle. Germline V gene sequence: CDR1 SGHTA, CDR2 FQGTGA. The CDR3 loop reads CASSPTGQTEAFF. The DNA of the CDR3 is TGTGCCAGCAGCCCAACAGGACAGACGGAAGCTTTCTTT.

The V gene is TRBV9, the J gene TRBJ1-5; TRBD1 is a possible D gene (6 bases). This CDR3 spans 14 amino acids. Per the germline V gene, CDR1 is SGDLS and CDR2 is YYNGEE. V lost 2 bases and J 6 bases, leaving 12 bases between the germline ends. In DNA, the CDR3 is TGTGCCAGCAGCGTGGCAGGGGAGGGTCAGCCCCAGCATTTT. Translating it yields CASSVAGEGQPQHF.

The V gene is TRBV14, the J gene TRBJ2-3; 8 nucleotides align to TRBD1. CDR3 size: 15 residues. Germline V lookup: CDR1 SGHDN, CDR2 FVKESK. V dropped 4 bases and J dropped 3; count of bases not matched to a gene: 6. This CDR3 reads CASSLRDRQTDTQYF. As DNA, the CDR3 is TGTGCCAGCAGCCTCAGGGACAGGCAGACAGATACGCAGTATTTT.

V is TRBV7-8 and J is TRBJ2-1; 8 bases are shared with TRBD2. V lost 5 bases and J lost 6; bases outside the gene matches: 9. The CDR3 is 15 amino acids. Per the germline V gene, CDR1 is SGHVS and CDR2 is FQNEAQ. This CDR3 reads CASSRTPGTSNEQFF. CDR3 DNA sequence: TGTGCCAGCAGCCGAACCCCCGGGACTAGCAATGAGCAGTTCTTC.

The table lists this clone with a count of one. This chain joins TRBV2 and TRBJ2-7, with 9 bases aligning to TRBD2. The CDR3 extends over 19 amino acids. Germline V gene data show CDR1 as SNHLY and CDR2 as FYNNEI. V lost 6 bases to trimming and J lost 3 bases; unmatched junction nucleotides: 21. CDR3 DNA: TGTGCCAGCAGGGCCCTGCGCCGGGGTAGCGGGAGAGACATCTACGAGCAGTACTTC. The encoded protein is CASRALRRGSGRDIYEQYF.

The chain recombines TRBV4-1 with TRBJ2-7, with TRBD2 identical over 10 bases. Germline CDR1 reads MGHRA; CDR2 reads YSYEKL. This CDR3 has 16 amino acids. The ends lost 5 bases at V and 5 bases at J; junction bases unmatched: 12. The CDR3 loop is CASSIRPLAGTDEQYF. CDR3 sequence (DNA): TGCGCCAGCAGCATTCGGCCACTAGCGGGAACTGACGAGCAGTACTTC.

This chain links TRBV6-2 or TRBV6-3 with TRBJ1-2, with 8 bases lining up with TRBD1. The CDR3 length is 14 residues. The germline CDR1 and CDR2 sequences are MNHEY and SVGEGT. The trim removed 2 bases at V and 4 bases at J, leaving 3 bases unmatched. CDR3 region: CASSYITGGYGYTF. The CDR3 DNA follows: TGTGCCAGCAGTTACATTACAGGGGGCTATGGCTACACCTTC.